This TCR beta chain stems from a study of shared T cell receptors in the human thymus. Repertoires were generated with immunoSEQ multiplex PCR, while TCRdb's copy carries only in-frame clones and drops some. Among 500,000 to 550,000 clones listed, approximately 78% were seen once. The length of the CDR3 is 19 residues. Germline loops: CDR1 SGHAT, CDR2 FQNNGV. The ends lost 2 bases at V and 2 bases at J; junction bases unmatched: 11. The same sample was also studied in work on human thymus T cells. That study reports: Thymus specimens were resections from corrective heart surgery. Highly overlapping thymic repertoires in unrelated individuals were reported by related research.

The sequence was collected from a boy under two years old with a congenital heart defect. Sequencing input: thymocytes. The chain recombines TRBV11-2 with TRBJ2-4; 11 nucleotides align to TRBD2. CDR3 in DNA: TGTGCCAGCAGCTTACGGGTTAGCGGGAGGGCCGGGACCAAAAACATTCAGTACTTC. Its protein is CASSLRVSGRAGTKNIQYF.